This T cell receptor beta chain originates from a study of blood T cell repertoires in COVID-19. Whole-study context: Samples came from the United States, Italy and Spain, spanning acute and convalescent COVID-19. T cells, B-cell-depleted T cells, or PBMCs supplied cDNA or gDNA.

Authors' data handling: Amplified reference gene primers provided the basis for estimating nucleated cell counts. The table came from immunoSEQ multiplex PCR; TCRdb's copy has only in-frame clones and leaves some out. V, J and clone size are taken as reported in that table, and D and trimming were inferred from the DNA itself. The sample yields 250,000 to 350,000 clones, approximately 90% seen once. The length of the CDR3 is 14 residues. Germline CDR1 is SQVTM and CDR2 is ANQGSEA. The V segment lost 5 bases and the J segment 4 bases; nucleotides outside the gene matches: 9. Material: peripheral blood. This sequence was found in a woman aged 50 to 60 who had recovered from COVID-19. This rearrangement joins TRBV29-1 to TRBJ2-7; TRBD1 agrees at 9 bases. CDR3 protein: CSVKGRTGAYEQYF. CDR3 nucleotides: TGCAGCGTTAAAGGGAGGACAGGGGCGTACGAGCAGTACTTC.